One sample yielded the 18 T cell receptor beta chains listed below, sequenced in a study of cytomegalovirus exposure and HLA in healthy donors. The study ran its PCR with 60 Vbeta and 13 Jbeta primers. Clones were sequenced by immunoSEQ multiplex PCR, and TCRdb holds only the in-frame ones, with some missing. Of about 190,000 clones listed, 79% are singletons. The sample consisted of PBMCs. These TCRs come from a woman aged 18-35 years in good health and CMV-seronegative.

This chain links TRBV5-8 with TRBJ1-4; 7 bases are a match to TRBD1. CDR3 length: 15 amino acids. Germline V CDR1 and CDR2: SGHTS, YDEGEE. V was pared by 4 bases and J by 2 bases, with 5 bases of the junction left unmatched. CDR3 loop: CASSLSTGTNEKLFF. The CDR3 nucleotides are TGTGCCAGCAGCCTCTCGACAGGGACTAATGAAAAACTGTTTTTT.

This chain's CDR3 is CASSPTKAGGSYNEQFF. The CDR3 DNA is TGTGCCAGCAGCCCAACCAAAGCGGGGGGCTCCTACAATGAGCAGTTCTTC. This sequence joins TRBV13 and TRBJ2-1; 9 bases line up with TRBD2. V lost 5 bases, J lost 0 bases, and 8 bases stayed unmatched. Germline assignment: CDR1 PRHDT and CDR2 FYEKMQ (reference sequence). The CDR3 totals 17 residues. Variable domain in full (rest from reference TRBV13 and TRBJ2-1): AAGVIQSPRHLIKEKRETATLKCYPIPRHDTVYWYQQGPGQDPQFLISFYEKMQSDKGSIPDRFSAQQFSDYHSELNMSSLELGDSALYFCASSPTKAGGSYNEQFFGPGTRLTVL.

The chain carries TRBV5-5 and TRBJ2-3, with TRBD1 identical over 7 bases. CDR3 length: 16 amino acids. CDR1 and CDR2 (germline): SGHKS, YYEKEE (reference sequence). Losses at the gene ends were 3 bases for V and 1 base for J; bases not matched to a gene: 8. The CDR3 region is CASSSPRDRGTDTQYF. In DNA form, the CDR3 reads TGTGCCAGCAGCTCCCCCCGAGACAGGGGCACAGATACGCAGTATTTT.

This rearrangement joins TRBV5-6 to TRBJ2-7, with D maybe TRBD1 (5 bases). The V end lost 4 bases, the J end lost 1 base, and 12 bases lay between the germline ends. Per the germline V gene, CDR1 is SGHDT and CDR2 is YYEEEE. This CDR3 has 14 amino acids. The CDR3 bases are TGTGCCAGCAGCATCACAGGCGCTTCCTACGAGCAGTACTTC. Amino acids: CASSITGASYEQYF. The entire variable domain, with the rest obtained from reference TRBV5-6 and TRBJ2-7, is as follows: DAGVTQSPTHLIKTRGQQVTLRCSPKSGHDTVSWYQQALGQGPQFIFQYYEEEERQRGNFPDRFSGHQFPNYSSELNVNALLLGDSALYLCASSITGASYEQYFGPGTRLTVT.

V usage is TRBV5-1 and J usage is TRBJ1-6; possible D gene TRBD1, 5 bases. The V end lost 7 bases, the J end lost 6 bases, and 11 bases lay between the germline ends. CDR1 and CDR2 (germline): SGHRS, YFSETQ. The length of the CDR3 is 13 residues. CDR3 in amino acids: CASAGHSNSPLHF. CDR3 DNA sequence: TGCGCCAGCGCCGGACACTCTAATTCACCCCTCCACTTT.

The chain recombines TRBV5-6 with TRBJ2-7; 7 bases align to TRBD1. CDR3 length equals 15 residues. The germline V gene has CDR1 SGHDT and CDR2 YYEEEE. The trim removed 1 base at V and 1 base at J, leaving 5 bases unmatched. The DNA for the CDR3 is TGTGCCAGCAGCTTGTGGGGGACAGATTCCTACGAGCAGTACTTC. Its translation: CASSLWGTDSYEQYF.

This clone was detected a few times. The chain is built from TRBV7-9 and TRBJ1-2; D gene ambiguous. Germline values: CDR1 SEHNR, CDR2 FQNEAQ (reference sequence). The germline V and J ends were trimmed by 6 bases and 0 bases, with 14 bases remaining between them. The CDR3 is made up of 15 amino acids. CDR3 coding DNA: TGTGCCAGCAGTCCCTCCGGGAGTACTAACTATGGCTACACCTTC. It encodes CASSPSGSTNYGYTF.

V usage is TRBV6-6 and J usage is TRBJ2-2; 8 nucleotides agree with TRBD1. V dropped 8 bases and J dropped 4; count of bases not matched to a gene: 6. The CDR3 spans 14 residues. Germline V lookup: CDR1 MNHNY, CDR2 SVGAGI (reference sequence). The CDR3 here is CASRPGQATGELFF. In nucleotides, the CDR3 is TGTGCCAGCCGGCCGGGACAGGCCACCGGGGAGCTGTTTTTT.

V and J are TRBV4-1 and TRBJ2-7; 8 nucleotides match TRBD1. Trimming took 0 bases from V and 4 from J; bases not matched to a gene: 5. From germline, CDR1 is MGHRA and CDR2 YSYEKL. This CDR3 comprises 15 residues. The CDR3 here is CASSQEGQGAYEQYF. The CDR3 nucleotides read TGCGCCAGCAGCCAAGAAGGTCAGGGGGCTTACGAGCAGTACTTC.

The V and J genes are TRBV5-1 and TRBJ1-6; D not certain. The CDR3 loop spans 16 amino acids. V was clipped by 0 bases and J by 4 bases, with 11 bases between them. Per the germline V gene, CDR1 is SGHRS and CDR2 is YFSETQ. This CDR3 is CASSLAPTRYNSPLHF. In DNA, the CDR3 is TGCGCCAGCAGCTTGGCCCCGACAAGGTATAATTCACCCCTCCACTTT.

The CDR3 DNA sequence: TGTGCCAGCAGTACGGGTTGGCAGCCCCAGCATTTT. Translating it yields CASSTGWQPQHF. This chain uses TRBV6-5 with TRBJ1-5; D is unclear. The V gene lost 5 bases and the J gene lost 7 bases, with 9 bases spanning the gap. CDR3 length: 12 residues. Germline loops: CDR1 MNHEY, CDR2 SVGAGI.

This chain joins TRBV29-1 and TRBJ1-1, with TRBD1 matching 7 bases. The germline gives CDR1 SQVTM, CDR2 ANQGSEA. Trimming cost V 4 bases and J 0 bases; bases outside gene matches: 5. The CDR3 is 14 amino acids. For the CDR3, the DNA is TGCAGCGTTGCAGGGGGGAAAATGAACACTGAAGCTTTCTTT. Protein: CSVAGGKMNTEAFF.

The chain employs TRBV7-2 and TRBJ2-7; D not resolved. Germline CDR1 SGHTA, CDR2 FQGNSA. The CDR3 runs 15 residues. Trimming pared 4 bases from V and 0 bases from J, leaving 13 bases between. The CDR3 DNA sequence: TGTGCCAGCAGCTCCAGTGACGGCGGCTCCTACGAGCAGTACTTC. Translated: CASSSSDGGSYEQYF.

The chain couples TRBV5-1 to TRBJ1-2, with TRBD1 as a possible D gene (5 bases). Looked up from germline, CDR1 is SGHRS and CDR2 is YFSETQ. The length of the CDR3 is 15 residues. V was trimmed by 0 bases and J by 6 bases, leaving 15 bases between them. The CDR3 nucleotides read TGCGCCAGCAGCTTGGTCGTCGGGGGGACGAATGGCTACACCTTC. This gives the protein CASSLVVGGTNGYTF.

The V gene is TRBV27, the J gene TRBJ1-1, with 7 bases that match TRBD1. In germline, CDR1 is MNHEY, CDR2 SMNVEV (reference sequence). The V segment lost 7 bases and the J segment 4 bases; nucleotides outside the gene matches: 9. The length of the CDR3 is 14 residues. The CDR3 region is CASKYTGAGTEAFF. Here the CDR3 DNA reads TGTGCCAGCAAATATACAGGGGCGGGCACTGAAGCTTTCTTT.

The chain joins TRBV30 to TRBJ2-5, with 7 bases identical to TRBD1. The CDR3 covers 14 residues. CDR1 is GTSNPN, CDR2 SVGIG, per germline (reference sequence). The trim removed 6 bases at V and 2 bases at J, leaving 9 bases unmatched. The CDR3 loop is CACQTGTLQETQYF. The CDR3 DNA reads TGTGCCTGTCAGACAGGGACGTTGCAAGAGACCCAGTACTTC.

The gene calls are TRBV27 and TRBJ1-5; D possibly corresponds to TRBD1 (5 bases). Trimming took 11 bases from V and 2 from J, leaving 16 bases between them. This CDR3 has 14 residues. Germline V gene data show CDR1 as MNHEY and CDR2 as SMNVEV (reference sequence). The CDR3: CAAGGGRGNQPQHF. In DNA, the CDR3 is TGTGCCGCCGGCGGGGGAAGGGGCAATCAGCCCCAGCATTTT.

This clone was counted only a few times. The genes are TRBV5-1 and TRBJ2-1, with D tentatively TRBD2 (6 bases). V lost 4 bases and J 0 bases, leaving 11 bases between the germline ends. Germline assignment: CDR1 SGHRS and CDR2 YFSETQ. The CDR3 is made up of 15 amino acids. The CDR3 DNA reads TGCGCCAGCAGCCCGGACGGGAGCTCCTACAATGAGCAGTTCTTC. This encodes CASSPDGSSYNEQFF.